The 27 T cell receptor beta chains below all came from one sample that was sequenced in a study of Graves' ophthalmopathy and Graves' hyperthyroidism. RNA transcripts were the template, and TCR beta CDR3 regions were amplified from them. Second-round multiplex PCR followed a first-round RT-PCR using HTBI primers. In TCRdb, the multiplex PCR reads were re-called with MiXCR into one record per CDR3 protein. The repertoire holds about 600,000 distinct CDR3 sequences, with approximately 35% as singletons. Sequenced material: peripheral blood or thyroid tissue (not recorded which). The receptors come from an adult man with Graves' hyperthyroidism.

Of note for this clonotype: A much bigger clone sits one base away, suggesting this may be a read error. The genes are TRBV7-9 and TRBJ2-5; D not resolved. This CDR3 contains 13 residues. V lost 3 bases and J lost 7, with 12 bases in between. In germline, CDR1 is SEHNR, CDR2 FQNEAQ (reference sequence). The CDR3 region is CASSFWGRGTQYF. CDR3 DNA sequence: TGTGCCAGCAGCTTTTGGGGAAGAGGGACCCAGTACTTC.

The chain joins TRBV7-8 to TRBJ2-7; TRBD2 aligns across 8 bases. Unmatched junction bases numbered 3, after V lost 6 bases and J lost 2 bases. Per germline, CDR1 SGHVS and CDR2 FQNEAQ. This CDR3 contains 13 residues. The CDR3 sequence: CASRIAGPYEQYF. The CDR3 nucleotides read TGTGCCAGCAGGATAGCGGGACCCTACGAGCAGTACTTC.

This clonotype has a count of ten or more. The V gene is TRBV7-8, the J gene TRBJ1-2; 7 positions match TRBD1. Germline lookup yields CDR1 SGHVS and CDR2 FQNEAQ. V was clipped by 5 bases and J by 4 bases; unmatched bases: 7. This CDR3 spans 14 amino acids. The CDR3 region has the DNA TGTGCCAGCAGCCGTCCAGGGGACAGCTATGGCTACACCTTC. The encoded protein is CASSRPGDSYGYTF.

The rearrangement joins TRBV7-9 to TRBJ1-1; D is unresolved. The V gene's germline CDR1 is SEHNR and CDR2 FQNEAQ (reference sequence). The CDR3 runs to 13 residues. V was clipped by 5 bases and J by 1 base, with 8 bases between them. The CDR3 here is CASSRLGNTEAFF. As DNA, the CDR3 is TGTGCCAGCAGCCGTTTAGGGAACACTGAAGCTTTCTTT.

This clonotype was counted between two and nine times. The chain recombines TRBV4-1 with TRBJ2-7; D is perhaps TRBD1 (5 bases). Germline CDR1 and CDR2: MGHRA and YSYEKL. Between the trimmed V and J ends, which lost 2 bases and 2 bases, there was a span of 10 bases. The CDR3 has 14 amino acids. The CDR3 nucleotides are TGCGCCAGCAGCCAAAGTTGGGGCCCCTACGAGCAGTACTTC. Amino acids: CASSQSWGPYEQYF.

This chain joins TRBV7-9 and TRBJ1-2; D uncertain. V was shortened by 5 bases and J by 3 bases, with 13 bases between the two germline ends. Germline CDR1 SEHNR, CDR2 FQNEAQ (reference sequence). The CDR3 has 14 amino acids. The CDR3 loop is CASSPTRLDYGYTF. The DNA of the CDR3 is TGTGCCAGCAGCCCTACGAGGCTTGACTATGGCTACACCTTC.

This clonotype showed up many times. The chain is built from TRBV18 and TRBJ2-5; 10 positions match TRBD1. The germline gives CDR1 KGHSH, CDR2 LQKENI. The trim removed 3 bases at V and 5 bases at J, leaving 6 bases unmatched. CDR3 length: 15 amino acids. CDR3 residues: CASSPGTGVGETQYF. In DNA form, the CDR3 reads TGTGCCAGCTCACCCGGGACAGGGGTCGGGGAGACCCAGTACTTC.

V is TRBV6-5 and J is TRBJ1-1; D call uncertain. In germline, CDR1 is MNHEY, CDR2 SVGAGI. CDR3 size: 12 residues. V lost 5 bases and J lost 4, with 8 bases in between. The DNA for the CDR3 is TGTGCCAGCAGTCAAGTTATCACTGAAGCTTTCTTT. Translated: CASSQVITEAFF.

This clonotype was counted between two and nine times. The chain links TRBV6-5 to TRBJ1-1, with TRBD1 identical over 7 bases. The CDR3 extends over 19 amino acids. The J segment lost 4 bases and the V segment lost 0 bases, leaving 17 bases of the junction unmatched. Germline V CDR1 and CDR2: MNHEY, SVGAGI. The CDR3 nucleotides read TGTGCCAGCAGTTACTCGTTATTTACAGGGGCCATAGGAGGCACTGAAGCTTTCTTT. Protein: CASSYSLFTGAIGGTEAFF.

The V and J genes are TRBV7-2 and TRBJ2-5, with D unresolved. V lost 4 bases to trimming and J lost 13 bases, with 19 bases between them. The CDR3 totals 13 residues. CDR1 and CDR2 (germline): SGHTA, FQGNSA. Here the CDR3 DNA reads TGTGCCAGCAGCTCCTACTCGTCTTCCCCGGGGTACTTC. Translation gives CASSSYSSSPGYF.

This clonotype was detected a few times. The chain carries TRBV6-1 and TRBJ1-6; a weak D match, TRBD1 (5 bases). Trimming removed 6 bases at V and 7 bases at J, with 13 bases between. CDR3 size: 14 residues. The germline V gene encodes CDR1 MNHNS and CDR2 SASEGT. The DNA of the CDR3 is TGTGCCAGCAGGTCCGACAGAGAGAATTCACCCCTCCACTTT. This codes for CASRSDRENSPLHF.

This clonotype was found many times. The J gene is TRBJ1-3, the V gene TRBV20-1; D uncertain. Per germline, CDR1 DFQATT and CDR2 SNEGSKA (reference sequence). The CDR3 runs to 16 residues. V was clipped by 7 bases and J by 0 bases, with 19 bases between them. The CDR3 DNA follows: TGCAGTGTTCGCATAGCCGGGCGGCCCTCTGGAAACACCATATATTTT. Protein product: CSVRIAGRPSGNTIYF.

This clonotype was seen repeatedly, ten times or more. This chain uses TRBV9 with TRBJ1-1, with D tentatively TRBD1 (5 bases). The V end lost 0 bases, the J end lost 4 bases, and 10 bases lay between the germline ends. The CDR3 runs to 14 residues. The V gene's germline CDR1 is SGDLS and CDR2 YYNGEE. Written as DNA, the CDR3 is TGTGCCAGCAGCGTAGGGCAGGGTGTCACTGAAGCTTTCTTT. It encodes CASSVGQGVTEAFF.

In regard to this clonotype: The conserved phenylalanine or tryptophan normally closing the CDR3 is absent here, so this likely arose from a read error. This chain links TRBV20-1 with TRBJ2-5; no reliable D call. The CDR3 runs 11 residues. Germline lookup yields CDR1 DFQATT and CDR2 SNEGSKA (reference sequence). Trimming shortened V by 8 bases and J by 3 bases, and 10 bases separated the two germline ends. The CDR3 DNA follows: TGCAGTTTATACGGCGAAGAGACCCAGTACTTG. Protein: CSLYGEETQYL.

CDR3 loop: CSAIGRRSSNQPQHF. DNA for the CDR3: TGCAGTGCAATCGGCAGACGAAGTAGCAATCAGCCCCAGCATTTT. V usage is TRBV20-1 and J usage is TRBJ1-5; D remains ambiguous. V lost 6 bases and J 0 bases, leaving 15 bases between the germline ends. The CDR3 is 15 residues long. Per the germline V gene, CDR1 is DFQATT and CDR2 is SNEGSKA (reference sequence).

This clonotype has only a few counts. CDR3 bases: TGTGCCATCAGTGCGGGGGATACAGATACGCAGTATTTT. Amino acids: CAISAGDTDTQYF. J is TRBJ2-3 and V is TRBV10-3; a weak D match, TRBD2 (6 bases). The CDR3 has 13 amino acids. Germline V gene lookup returns CDR1 ENHRY and CDR2 SYGVKD. V lost 4 bases and J 3 bases, leaving 8 bases between the germline ends.

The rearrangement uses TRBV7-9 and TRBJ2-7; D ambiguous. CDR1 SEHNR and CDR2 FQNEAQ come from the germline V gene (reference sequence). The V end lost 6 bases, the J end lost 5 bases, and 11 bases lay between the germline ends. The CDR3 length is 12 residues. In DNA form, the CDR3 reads TGTGCCAGCAGTGATGAGAGTGACGAGCAGTACTTC. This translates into CASSDESDEQYF.

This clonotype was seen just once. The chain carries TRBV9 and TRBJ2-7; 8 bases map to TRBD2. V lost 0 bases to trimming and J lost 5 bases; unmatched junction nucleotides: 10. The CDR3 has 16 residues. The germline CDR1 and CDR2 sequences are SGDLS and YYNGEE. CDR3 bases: TGTGCCAGCAGCGTAGGGCAGGCGGGACTAGTCGACGAGCAGTACTTC. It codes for CASSVGQAGLVDEQYF. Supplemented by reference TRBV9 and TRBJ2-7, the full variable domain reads DSGVTQTPKHLITATGQRVTLRCSPRSGDLSVYWYQQSLDQGLQFLIQYYNGEERAKGNILERFSAQQFPDLHSELNLSSLELGDSALYFCASSVGQAGLVDEQYFGPGTRLTVT.

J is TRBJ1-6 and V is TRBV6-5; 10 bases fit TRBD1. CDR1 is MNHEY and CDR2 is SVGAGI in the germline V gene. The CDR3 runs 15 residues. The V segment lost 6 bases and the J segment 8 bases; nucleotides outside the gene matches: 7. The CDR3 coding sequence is TGTGCCAGCAGAGCCGGGACAGGGGACTATTCACCCCTCCACTTT. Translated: CASRAGTGDYSPLHF.

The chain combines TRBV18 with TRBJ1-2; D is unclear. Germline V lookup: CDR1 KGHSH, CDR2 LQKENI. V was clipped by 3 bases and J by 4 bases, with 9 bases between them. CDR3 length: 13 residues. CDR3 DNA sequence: TGTGCCAGCTCACCGGACGGCCCCTATGGCTACACCTTC. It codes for CASSPDGPYGYTF.

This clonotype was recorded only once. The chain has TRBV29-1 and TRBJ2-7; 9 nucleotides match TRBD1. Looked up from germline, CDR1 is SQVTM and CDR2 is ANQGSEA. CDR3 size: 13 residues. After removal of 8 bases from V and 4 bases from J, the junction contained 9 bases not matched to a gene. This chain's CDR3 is CSSSGTGTYEQYF. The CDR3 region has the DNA TGCAGCTCGTCCGGGACAGGGACTTACGAGCAGTACTTC.

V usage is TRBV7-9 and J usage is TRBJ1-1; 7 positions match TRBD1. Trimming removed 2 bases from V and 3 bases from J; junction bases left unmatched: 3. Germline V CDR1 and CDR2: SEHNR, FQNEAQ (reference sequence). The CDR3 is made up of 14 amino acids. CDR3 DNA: TGTGCCAGCAGCTTAATCCAGGGGGACACTGAAGCTTTCTTT. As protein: CASSLIQGDTEAFF. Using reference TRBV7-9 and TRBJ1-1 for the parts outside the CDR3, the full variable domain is DTGVSQNPRHKITKRGQNVTFRCDPISEHNRLYWYRQTLGQGPEFLTYFQNEAQLEKSRLLSDRFSAERPKGSFSTLEIQRTEQGDSAMYLCASSLIQGDTEAFFGQGTRLTVV.

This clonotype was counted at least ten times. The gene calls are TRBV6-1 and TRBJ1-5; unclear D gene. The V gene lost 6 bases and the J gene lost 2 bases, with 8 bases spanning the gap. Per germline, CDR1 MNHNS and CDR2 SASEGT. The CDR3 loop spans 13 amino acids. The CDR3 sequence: CASSAEGNQPQHF. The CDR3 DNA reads TGTGCCAGCAGCGCCGAAGGCAATCAGCCCCAGCATTTT.

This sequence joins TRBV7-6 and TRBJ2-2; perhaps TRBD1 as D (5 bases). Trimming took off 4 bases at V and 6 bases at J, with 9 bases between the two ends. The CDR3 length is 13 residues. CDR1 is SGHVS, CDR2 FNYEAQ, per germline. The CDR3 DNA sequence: TGTGCCAGCAGCTCAGCACAGGCCGGGGAGCTGTTTTTT. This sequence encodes CASSSAQAGELFF.

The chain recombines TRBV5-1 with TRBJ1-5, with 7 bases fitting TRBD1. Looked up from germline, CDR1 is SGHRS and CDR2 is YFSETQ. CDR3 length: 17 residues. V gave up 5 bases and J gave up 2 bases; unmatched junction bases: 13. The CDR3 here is CASSLSQGQWGNQPQHF. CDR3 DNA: TGCGCCAGCAGTTTATCCCAGGGACAGTGGGGCAATCAGCCCCAGCATTTT.

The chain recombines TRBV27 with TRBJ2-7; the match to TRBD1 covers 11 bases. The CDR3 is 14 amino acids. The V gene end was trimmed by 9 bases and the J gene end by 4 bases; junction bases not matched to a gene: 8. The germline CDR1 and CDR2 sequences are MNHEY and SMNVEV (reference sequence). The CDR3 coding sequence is TGTGCCAGTACCGAGGGACAGGGGGTATACGAGCAGTACTTC. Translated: CASTEGQGVYEQYF.

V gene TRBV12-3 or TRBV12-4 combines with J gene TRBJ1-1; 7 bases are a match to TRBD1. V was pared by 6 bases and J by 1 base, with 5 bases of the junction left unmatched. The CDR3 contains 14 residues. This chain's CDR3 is CASRRSGGNTEAFF. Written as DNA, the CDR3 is TGTGCCAGCAGGCGGTCAGGGGGGAACACTGAAGCTTTCTTT.